This passage covers 2 T cell receptor beta chains from one sample sequenced in a study of regulatory T cells in long-lasting Graves disease (dated by TCRdb to about 2021). This sample's time point label indicates: newly diagnosed GD, antithyroid drugs for less than 3 months. RNA was extracted from PBMCs in TRIzol for both TCR sequencing and RNA sequencing. Library creation used multiplex PCR. Sequencing was performed on an Illumina HiSeq 4000. CDR3 regions were amplified by Arm-PCR with iRepertoire HTBI primers to construct TCR beta libraries. The public sequencing data were trimmed at Q25 with fastp and processed into clonotypes with MiXCR by TCRdb, which kept only in-frame beta chains. Every CDR3 protein is listed once, alongside the most common genes and DNA of its rows. The sample includes about 500,000 distinct CDR3 sequences, with around 13% observed a single time. Of the sample, 7.5% to 9% is held by the ten largest clones.

These records were also assigned to another study, of T cells in Graves' hyperthyroidism and ophthalmopathy.

The material sequenced was peripheral blood mononuclear cells (PBMCs), taken at new diagnosis, from a patient treated with antithyroid drugs. Receptor source: a woman aged 25-40 years with Graves disease. Donor details come from another sample of the same person, matched by shared clones.

A single count supports this clonotype. Given a much more abundant clone one base away, this may be a read error. The chain carries TRBV7-9 and TRBJ2-2; TRBD2 aligns across 9 bases. Germline loops: CDR1 SEHNR, CDR2 FQNEAQ (reference sequence). CDR3 length equals 15 residues. This CDR3 reads CAGSLAGAHTGELFF. As DNA, the CDR3 is TGTGCCGGCAGTTTAGCGGGGGCGCACACCGGGGAGCTGTTTTTT.

This clonotype came up many times. The chain combines TRBV3-1 with TRBJ1-2; maybe TRBD1 (5 bases). This CDR3 is 13 amino acids long. The ends were cut back, 4 bases at V and 8 bases at J, with 14 bases in the middle. From germline, CDR1 is LGHDT and CDR2 YNNKEL (reference sequence). CDR3 bases: TGTGCCAGCAGCCTCGGGCAGGGTCTGGGCTACACCTTC. This sequence encodes CASSLGQGLGYTF. Together with reference TRBV3-1 and TRBJ1-2, the CDR3 gives the full variable domain: DTAVSQTPKYLVTQMGNDKSIKCEQNLGHDTMYWYKQDSKKFLKIMFSYNNKELIINETVPNRFSPKSPDKAHLNLHINSLELGDSAVYFCASSLGQGLGYTFGSGTRLTVV.